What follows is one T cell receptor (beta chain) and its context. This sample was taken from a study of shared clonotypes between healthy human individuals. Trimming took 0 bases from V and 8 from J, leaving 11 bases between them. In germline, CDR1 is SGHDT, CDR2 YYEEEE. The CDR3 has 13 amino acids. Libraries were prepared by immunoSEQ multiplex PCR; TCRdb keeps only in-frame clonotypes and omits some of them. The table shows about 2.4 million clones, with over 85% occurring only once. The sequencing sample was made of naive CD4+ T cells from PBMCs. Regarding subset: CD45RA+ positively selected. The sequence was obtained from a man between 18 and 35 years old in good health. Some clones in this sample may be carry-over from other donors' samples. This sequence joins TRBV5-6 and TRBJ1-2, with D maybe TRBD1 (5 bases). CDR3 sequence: CASSLVQGRGYTF. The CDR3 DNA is TGTGCCAGCAGCTTGGTTCAGGGCCGCGGCTACACCTTC.